The rows below give T cell receptor beta chains drawn from one sample of a study of cytomegalovirus exposure and HLA in healthy donors. Generated by immunoSEQ multiplex PCR, the TCRdb table keeps only in-frame clones and is missing some. The data contain some 150,000 clones, 75% to 85% of them singletons. Sample: PBMCs. The receptors were gathered from a man younger than 40 in good health and CMV-seronegative. Both conserved end residues are part of each CDR3. Fields, in order: J gene, V gene, CDR3 protein.

TRBJ1-4 TRBV5-5 CASSLVPGGIREKLFF
TRBJ2-7 TRBV27 CASSSRQGSSYEQYF
TRBJ1-3 TRBV15 CATSRAWRTGNTIYF
TRBJ2-7 TRBV14 CASSQGLAETYEQYF
TRBJ1-2 TRBV27 CASSPQGGRMSGYTF
TRBJ1-1 TRBV9 CASSVQTGTTEAFF
TRBJ1-2 TRBV30 CARGQGWGYTF
TRBJ1-5 TRBV5-4 CASSLGPGGRMGNQPQHF
TRBJ1-6 TRBV20-1 CSAHGGSPLHF
TRBJ1-2 TRBV19 CASSIVGPGAGYGYTF
TRBJ1-1 TRBV13 CASSFPTGNTEAFF
TRBJ2-2 TRBV11-3 CASSLQGASTGELFF
TRBJ2-1 TRBV5-5 CASSLYSGGNEQFF
TRBJ2-3 TRBV5-6 CASRPASVADTQYF